The 27 T cell receptor beta chains in this list originate from one sample, sequenced in a study of T-cell memory formation after mild COVID-19. Using its own MiXCR run on the 5' RACE reads, TCRdb lists one record per CDR3 protein. The data contain hundreds of thousands of distinct CDR3 sequences, roughly 14% of them singletons. The material sequenced was PBMCs or a T cell subset sorted from them (not recorded which). The receptors were gathered from a man younger than 30 who had mild COVID-19 (a few samples of this study predate the infection). Cell type and time point are not known.

The chain couples TRBV11-2 to TRBJ2-1; D ambiguous. Germline V CDR1 and CDR2: SGHAT, FQNNGV. V was pared by 11 bases and J by 7 bases, with 12 bases between. The CDR3 contains 11 residues. The CDR3 sequence is CASSHGNEQFF. The CDR3 DNA sequence: TGTGCCTCGTCTCATGGGAATGAGCAGTTCTTC.

CDR3 nucleotide sequence: TGCAGTGCCCAGAGGGGCGCGGGGGGTTACAATGAGCAGTTCTTC. This codes for CSAQRGAGGYNEQFF. This chain links TRBV20-1 with TRBJ2-1; TRBD2 matches 8 bases. CDR3 size: 15 residues. Per germline, CDR1 DFQATT and CDR2 SNEGSKA (reference sequence). The V segment lost 6 bases and the J segment 4 bases; nucleotides outside the gene matches: 11.

The sample holds a few counts of this clonotype. The chain employs TRBV7-6 and TRBJ1-1; D is unclear. CDR1 is SGHVS and CDR2 is FNYEAQ in the germline V gene. Trimming stripped 1 base from V and 6 bases from J, with 9 bases between. This CDR3 has 13 amino acids. The CDR3 region has the DNA TGTGCCAGCAGCTTAGAAACCGCCGCTGAAGCTTTCTTT. It specifies CASSLETAAEAFF.

V gene TRBV5-1 combines with J gene TRBJ2-5; no clear D gene. The V end lost 4 bases, the J end lost 0 bases, and 13 bases lay between the germline ends. Germline CDR1 is SGHRS and CDR2 is YFSETQ. The CDR3 consists of 15 residues. The CDR3 sequence: CASSPGIGYQETQYF. In DNA form, the CDR3 reads TGCGCCAGCAGCCCTGGCATCGGCTACCAAGAGACCCAGTACTTC.

This clonotype was seen only a few times. CDR3 DNA sequence: TGTGCCAGCAGACCGGGACAGGGGGAAGAGACCCAGTACTTC. It codes for CASRPGQGEETQYF. The rearrangement uses TRBV12-3 or TRBV12-4 and TRBJ2-5, with TRBD1 matching 11 bases. CDR3 length equals 14 residues. The junction had 3 bases not matched to a gene; V was cut back by 6 bases and J by 3 bases.

V is TRBV27 and J is TRBJ2-7; 8 nucleotides line up with TRBD1. The CDR3 contains 13 residues. CDR1 is MNHEY, CDR2 SMNVEV, per germline (reference sequence). Unmatched junction bases numbered 6, after V lost 6 bases and J lost 5 bases. The CDR3 DNA reads as TGTGCCAGCAGAAAACAGGGGGGCGACGAGCAGTACGTC. Translating gives CASRKQGGDEQYV.

V and J are TRBV7-8 and TRBJ2-3; the D gene is possibly TRBD2 (7 bases). The CDR3 extends over 18 amino acids. Deletions cut 5 bases from V and 3 bases from J, with 24 bases between. Germline-derived CDR1 and CDR2 are SGHVS and FQNEAQ. CDR3 in DNA: TGTGCCAGCAGCCAATCCCCTGGGGGGGCAGGGGCTACAGATACGCAGTATTTT. Its protein product is CASSQSPGGAGATDTQYF.

This clonotype was seen repeatedly, ten times or more. The chain is built from TRBV7-2 and TRBJ2-3; no clear D gene. The CDR3 consists of 14 residues. Germline V gives CDR1 SGHTA, CDR2 FQGNSA. V lost 1 base and J lost 3, with 8 bases in between. This chain's CDR3 is CASSLVVGTDTQYF. The CDR3 DNA reads TGTGCCAGCAGCTTAGTGGTGGGGACAGATACGCAGTATTTT.

The gene calls are TRBV4-3 and TRBJ1-5; no clear D. V lost 3 bases, J lost 6 bases, and 15 bases lay in between. The germline V gene encodes CDR1 LGHNA and CDR2 YSLEER. The CDR3 length is 15 residues. The CDR3 bases are TGCGCCAGCAGCCAGGGATGGGAGATCGGTCAGCCCCAGCATTTT. Amino acids: CASSQGWEIGQPQHF.

This clonotype has a handful of counts. The rearrangement joins TRBV4-1 to TRBJ2-3; D may be TRBD1 (5 bases). The ends were cut back, 3 bases at V and 1 base at J, with 11 bases in the middle. CDR3 size: 15 residues. CDR1 is MGHRA, CDR2 YSYEKL, per germline. The CDR3 DNA reads TGCGCCAGCAGCCAGTACGTAGGGGGCACAGATACGCAGTATTTT. Protein product: CASSQYVGGTDTQYF.

This clonotype was detected only once. V is TRBV19 and J is TRBJ1-1; D ambiguous. CDR1 and CDR2 (germline): LNHDA, SQIVND (reference sequence). Trimming stripped 7 bases from V and 12 bases from J, with 18 bases between. The CDR3 has 12 residues. This chain's CDR3 is CASNSRTGKTFF. The CDR3 DNA is TGTGCCAGTAATTCAAGGACGGGAAAAACTTTCTTT. Full variable domain (outside the CDR3, taken from reference TRBV19 and TRBJ1-1): DGGITQSPKYLFRKEGQNVTLSCEQNLNHDAMYWYRQDPGQGLRLIYYSQIVNDFQKGDIAEGYSVSREKKESFPLTVTSAQKNPTAFYLCASNSRTGKTFFGQGTRLTVV.

V is TRBV6-5 and J is TRBJ1-1; D is ambiguous. CDR3 length: 14 amino acids. Germline loops: CDR1 MNHEY, CDR2 SVGAGI. V lost 6 bases to trimming and J lost 5 bases, with 16 bases between them. CDR3 in amino acids: CASREGEIWTEAFF. CDR3 nucleotides: TGTGCCAGCAGGGAAGGAGAAATTTGGACTGAAGCTTTCTTT.

The table lists this clonotype with many counts. The rearrangement joins TRBV6-4 to TRBJ2-2; TRBD1 matches at 8 bases. The CDR3 spans 15 residues. Germline V lookup: CDR1 MRHNA, CDR2 SNTAGT. Trimming removed 2 bases from V and 6 bases from J; junction bases left unmatched: 5. The CDR3 DNA reads as TGTGCCAGCAGTGACGGCAGGGGGCATTCCGGGGAGCTGTTTTTT. Its translation: CASSDGRGHSGELFF.

The DNA for the CDR3 is TGTGCCAGCAACCGGCAGGGGGGTAGCACAGATACGCAGTATTTT. Translated, it gives CASNRQGGSTDTQYF. The rearrangement links TRBV7-2 to TRBJ2-3; D might be TRBD1 (7 bases). The germline V and J ends were trimmed by 7 bases and 0 bases, with 14 bases remaining between them. The CDR3 has 15 amino acids. Germline V CDR1 and CDR2: SGHTA, FQGNSA.

This sequence joins TRBV10-1 and TRBJ2-1; tentative D call: TRBD2 (6 bases). V was pared by 2 bases and J by 15 bases, with 11 bases between. The CDR3 is 11 amino acids. From germline, CDR1 is WNHNN and CDR2 SYGVQD (reference sequence). CDR3 bases: TGCGCCAGCAGTGAGCAACGGACTATGTTCTTC. Encoded protein: CASSEQRTMFF.

The genes are TRBV5-1 and TRBJ1-2; D gene unclear. The CDR3 is made up of 13 amino acids. With 0 bases removed from V and 3 bases from J, the gap between germline ends came to 6 bases. In germline, CDR1 is SGHRS, CDR2 YFSETQ. CDR3 coding DNA: TGCGCCAGCAGCTTGGGGAGGGACTATGGCTACACCTTC. It is translated as CASSLGRDYGYTF.

This clonotype has only a few counts. The chain links TRBV6-5 to TRBJ1-5; tentative D call: TRBD1 (6 bases). This CDR3 contains 18 residues. Germline V gene sequence: CDR1 MNHEY, CDR2 SVGAGI. V gave up 6 bases and J gave up 0 bases, with 21 bases separating them. The CDR3 DNA is TGTGCCAGCAGACCCCGTAGCGGGACAATAGATAGCAATCAGCCCCAGCATTTT. It yields the protein CASRPRSGTIDSNQPQHF.

This clonotype was picked up many times. The V and J genes are TRBV7-2 and TRBJ1-1; D gene uncertain. The CDR3 consists of 10 residues. The V and J ends lost 4 bases and 3 bases respectively, with 0 bases between them. Per the germline V gene, CDR1 is SGHTA and CDR2 is FQGNSA. The CDR3 loop reads CASSYTEAFF. The CDR3 DNA sequence: TGTGCCAGCAGCTACACTGAAGCTTTCTTT. Filled out from reference TRBV7-2 and TRBJ1-1, the complete variable domain reads GAGVSQSPSNKVTEKGKDVELRCDPISGHTALYWYRQSLGQGLEFLIYFQGNSAPDKSGLPSDRFSAERTGGSVSTLTIQRTQQEDSAVYLCASSYTEAFFGQGTRLTVV.

The V and J genes are TRBV2 and TRBJ2-7; either TRBD1 or TRBD2 may supply D (7 bases each). Germline values: CDR1 SNHLY, CDR2 FYNNEI. The CDR3 is made up of 12 amino acids. Trimming took 11 bases from V and 4 from J, leaving 15 bases between them. The CDR3 protein is CAGQGGRYEQYV. The DNA for the CDR3 is TGTGCCGGGCAGGGGGGGAGATACGAGCAGTACGTC.

This clonotype was seen a handful of times. CDR3 sequence (DNA): TGCAGTGCTAGTATTACTGGCTATGACACTGAAGCTTTCTTT. Protein: CSASITGYDTEAFF. V gene TRBV20-1 combines with J gene TRBJ1-1; no clear D. Between the trimmed V and J ends, which lost 3 bases and 3 bases, there was a span of 14 bases. CDR3 length: 14 residues. Germline CDR1 is DFQATT and CDR2 is SNEGSKA (reference sequence).

V gene TRBV5-1 combines with J gene TRBJ2-1, with 7 bases matching TRBD2. Germline CDR1 and CDR2: SGHRS and YFSETQ. With 0 bases clipped from V and 1 base from J, the junction kept 4 bases outside the gene matches. This CDR3 spans 16 amino acids. CDR3 nucleotides: TGCGCCAGCAGCTTGGAGGAGCGGGGTTCCTACAATGAGCAGTTCTTC. Protein sequence: CASSLEERGSYNEQFF.

This clonotype was seen only a few times. The rearrangement links TRBV6-1 to TRBJ1-5; D is undetermined. CDR3 length equals 13 residues. Germline V gives CDR1 MNHNS, CDR2 SASEGT. With 2 bases removed from V and 4 bases from J, the gap between germline ends came to 6 bases. The CDR3 coding sequence is TGTGCCAGCAGTGAAAGGGAAAATCAGCCCCAGCATTTT. It yields the protein CASSERENQPQHF.

Only a few counts were recorded for this clonotype. The chain is built from TRBV12-3 or TRBV12-4 and TRBJ1-2; 10 nucleotides agree with TRBD1. V was pared by 5 bases and J by 3 bases, with 9 bases of the junction left unmatched. The CDR3 has 16 amino acids. This CDR3 reads CASSRFWDRGHYGYTF. Here the CDR3 DNA reads TGTGCCAGCAGTCGGTTTTGGGACAGGGGCCACTATGGCTACACCTTC.

The CDR3 loop reads CASSPQGGSGGASEQFF. CDR3 bases: TGTGCCAGCAGTCCCCAGGGGGGCAGCGGGGGGGCCTCTGAGCAGTTCTTC. V usage is TRBV27 and J usage is TRBJ2-1, with 10 bases fitting TRBD2. Germline V gene sequence: CDR1 MNHEY, CDR2 SMNVEV (reference sequence). V lost 5 bases, J lost 9 bases, and 16 bases stayed unmatched. This CDR3 has 17 residues.

This clonotype was seen repeatedly, ten times or more. The CDR3 DNA sequence: TGTGCCACCAGCAGAGATGCGGTATCCCAGCCCCAGCATTTT. Its protein is CATSRDAVSQPQHF. V gene TRBV15 combines with J gene TRBJ1-5; the D is unclear. The V end was cut by 0 bases, the J end by 7 bases, with 10 bases between. In germline, CDR1 is LNHNV, CDR2 YYDKDF (reference sequence). CDR3 length: 14 amino acids.

The chain combines TRBV7-6 with TRBJ2-2; 7 bases align to TRBD2. In germline, CDR1 is SGHVS, CDR2 FNYEAQ. The CDR3 runs 16 residues. J was trimmed by 2 bases and V by 2 bases; bases with no gene match: 5. The CDR3 is CASSLRGGANTGELFF. CDR3 nucleotides: TGTGCCAGCAGCTTAAGGGGAGGGGCCAACACCGGGGAGCTGTTTTTT.

The V and J genes are TRBV7-2 and TRBJ1-2; no firm D call. CDR1 and CDR2 from the germline V gene are SGHTA and FQGNSA. The V gene lost 7 bases and the J gene lost 5 bases, with 8 bases spanning the gap. The CDR3 extends over 11 amino acids. Here the CDR3 reads CASTLEYGYTF. CDR3 bases: TGTGCCAGCACCCTTGAGTATGGCTACACCTTC.